This T cell receptor (beta chain) was sequenced in a study of cytomegalovirus exposure and HLA in healthy donors. Overall study findings and caveats: TCR beta V segments were, for the most part, productive about 87% or about 30% of the time in an earlier analysis.

CDR1 and CDR2 from the germline V gene are SGHAT and FQNNGV. V was cut by 4 bases and J by 5 bases, with 7 bases left in between. The CDR3 is 12 residues long. Details on this clone: Its antigen is not known.

PCR amplification relied on 60 Vbeta primers (plus 13 Jbeta primers). Using immunoSEQ multiplex PCR, the repertoire was profiled, and TCRdb retains in-frame clones only, with some absent. The sample has roughly 120,000 clones, 80% to 90% seen once. The chain has TRBV11-2 and TRBJ2-3, with a weak D call TRBD2 (5 bases). Sequencing used PBMCs. The receptor's source is a woman under 30 in good health and CMV-seropositive. CDR3 protein: CASSSRGDTQYF. In DNA, the CDR3 is TGTGCCAGCAGCTCTCGGGGAGATACGCAGTATTTT.